The T cell receptor beta chain described here comes from a study of cytomegalovirus exposure and HLA in healthy donors. Whole-study results and caveats: Other equally common chains were less clonally expanded than HLA-associated TCR beta chains, a later analysis showed.

Note on this clone: Its antigen is undetermined.

PCR used 60 Vbeta primers and 13 Jbeta primers. The table came from immunoSEQ multiplex PCR; TCRdb's copy has only in-frame clones and leaves some out. The sample has roughly 180,000 clones; 84% are singletons. Germline loops: CDR1 SGDLS, CDR2 YYNGEE. CDR3 length: 17 residues. The V end lost 2 bases, the J end lost 5 bases, and 21 bases lay between the germline ends. Material for sequencing was PBMCs. The source of this sequence is a boy between 10 and 17 years old in good health and CMV-seronegative. The rearrangement joins TRBV9 to TRBJ2-3; tentative D call: TRBD2 (7 bases). CDR3 protein: CASSVGGRGGAGDTQYF. CDR3 nucleotide sequence: TGTGCCAGCAGCGTTGGGGGAAGAGGGGGGGCCGGAGATACGCAGTATTTT.